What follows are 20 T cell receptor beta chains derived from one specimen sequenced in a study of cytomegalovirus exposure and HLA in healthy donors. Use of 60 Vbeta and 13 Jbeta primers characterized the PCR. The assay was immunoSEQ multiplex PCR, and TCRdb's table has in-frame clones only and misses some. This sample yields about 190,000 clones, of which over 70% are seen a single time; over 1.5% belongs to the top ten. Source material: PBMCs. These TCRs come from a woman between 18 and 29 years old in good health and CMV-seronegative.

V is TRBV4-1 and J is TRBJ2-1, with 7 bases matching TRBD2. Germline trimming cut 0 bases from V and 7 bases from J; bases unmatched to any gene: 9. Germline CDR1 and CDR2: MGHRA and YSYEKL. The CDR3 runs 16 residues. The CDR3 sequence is CASSQDPAGEWNEQFF. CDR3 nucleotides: TGCGCCAGCAGCCAAGATCCCGCGGGAGAGTGGAATGAGCAGTTCTTC.

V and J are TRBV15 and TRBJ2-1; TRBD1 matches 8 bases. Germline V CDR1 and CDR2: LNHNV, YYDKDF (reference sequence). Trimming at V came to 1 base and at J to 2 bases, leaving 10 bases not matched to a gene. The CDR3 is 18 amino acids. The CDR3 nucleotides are TGTGCCACCAGCAGAGTCTACTTTGACAGGGGCGCCTACAATGAGCAGTTCTTC. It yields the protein CATSRVYFDRGAYNEQFF.

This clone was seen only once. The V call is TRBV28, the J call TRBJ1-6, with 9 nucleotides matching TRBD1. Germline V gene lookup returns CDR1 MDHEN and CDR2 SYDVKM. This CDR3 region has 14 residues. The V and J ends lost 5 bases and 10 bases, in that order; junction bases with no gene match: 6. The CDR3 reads CASSRDRVQSPLHF. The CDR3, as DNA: TGTGCCAGCAGTCGGGACAGGGTTCAGTCACCCCTCCACTTT.

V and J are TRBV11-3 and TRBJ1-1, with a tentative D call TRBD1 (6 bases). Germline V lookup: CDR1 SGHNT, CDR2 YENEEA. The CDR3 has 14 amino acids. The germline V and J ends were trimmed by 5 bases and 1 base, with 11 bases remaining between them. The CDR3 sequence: CASSEDSWNTEAFF. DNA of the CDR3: TGTGCCAGCAGCGAGGACAGCTGGAACACTGAAGCTTTCTTT.

The CDR3 nucleotides read TGTGCCAGCACTGTCACTATATATCAGCCCCAGCATTTT. Protein: CASTVTIYQPQHF. The chain links TRBV2 to TRBJ1-5; D remains ambiguous. V dropped 7 bases and J dropped 5 bases, with 12 bases sitting between them. CDR1 and CDR2 from the germline V gene are SNHLY and FYNNEI. The CDR3 is made up of 13 amino acids.

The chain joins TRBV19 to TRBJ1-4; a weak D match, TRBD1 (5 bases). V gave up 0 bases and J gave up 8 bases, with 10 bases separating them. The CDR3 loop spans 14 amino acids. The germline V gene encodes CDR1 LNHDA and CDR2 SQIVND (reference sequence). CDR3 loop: CASSIDQGGEKLFF. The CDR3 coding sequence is TGTGCCAGTAGTATAGATCAGGGAGGCGAAAAACTGTTTTTT.

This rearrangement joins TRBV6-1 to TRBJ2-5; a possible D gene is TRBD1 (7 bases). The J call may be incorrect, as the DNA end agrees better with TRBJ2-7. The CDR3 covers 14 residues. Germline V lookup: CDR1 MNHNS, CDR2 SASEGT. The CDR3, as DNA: TGTGCCAGCAGTGAGGCCAGGGGGGCCTACGAGCAGTACTTC. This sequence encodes CASSEARGAYEQYF.

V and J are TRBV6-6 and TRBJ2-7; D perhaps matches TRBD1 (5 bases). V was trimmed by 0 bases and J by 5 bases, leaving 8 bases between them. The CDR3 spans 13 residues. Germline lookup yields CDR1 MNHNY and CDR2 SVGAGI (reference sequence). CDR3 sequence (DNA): TGTGCCAGCAGTTACTCGTGGGGCGACGAGCAGTACTTC. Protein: CASSYSWGDEQYF.

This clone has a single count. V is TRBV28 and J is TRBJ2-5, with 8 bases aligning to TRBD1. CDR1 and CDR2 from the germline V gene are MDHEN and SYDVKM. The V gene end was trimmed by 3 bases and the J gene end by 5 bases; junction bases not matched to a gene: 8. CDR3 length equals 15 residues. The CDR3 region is CASSFPDDRGETQYF. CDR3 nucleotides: TGTGCCAGCAGTTTCCCCGACGACAGGGGTGAGACCCAGTACTTC.

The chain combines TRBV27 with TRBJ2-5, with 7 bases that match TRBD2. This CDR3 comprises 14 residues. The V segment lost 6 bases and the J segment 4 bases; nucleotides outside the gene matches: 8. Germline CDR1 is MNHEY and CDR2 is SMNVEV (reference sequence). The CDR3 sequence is CASSYTGTTETQYF. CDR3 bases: TGTGCCAGCAGCTATACCGGGACTACAGAGACCCAGTACTTC.

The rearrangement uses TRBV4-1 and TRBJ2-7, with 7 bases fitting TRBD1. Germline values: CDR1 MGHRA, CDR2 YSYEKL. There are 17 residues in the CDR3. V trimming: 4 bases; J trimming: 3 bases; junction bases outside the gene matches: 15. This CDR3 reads CASSLSLTGQLVYEQYF. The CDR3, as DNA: TGCGCCAGCAGCCTCAGCTTGACAGGGCAATTGGTCTACGAGCAGTACTTC.

The DNA of the CDR3 is TGCGCCAGCAGCTTGTCAGGGGGCAATCAGCCCCAGCATTTT. Protein: CASSLSGGNQPQHF. The V and J genes are TRBV5-1 and TRBJ1-5; maybe TRBD1 (6 bases). The germline V gene encodes CDR1 SGHRS and CDR2 YFSETQ. The length of the CDR3 is 14 residues. Trimming cost V 1 base and J 2 bases, with 7 bases left between them.

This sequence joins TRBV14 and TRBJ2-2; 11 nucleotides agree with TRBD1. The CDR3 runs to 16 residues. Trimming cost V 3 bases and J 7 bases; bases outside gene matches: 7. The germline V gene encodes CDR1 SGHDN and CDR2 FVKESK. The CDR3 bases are TGTGCCAGCAGCCACATGGACAGGGGGCTTGTCGGGGAGCTGTTTTTT. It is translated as CASSHMDRGLVGELFF.

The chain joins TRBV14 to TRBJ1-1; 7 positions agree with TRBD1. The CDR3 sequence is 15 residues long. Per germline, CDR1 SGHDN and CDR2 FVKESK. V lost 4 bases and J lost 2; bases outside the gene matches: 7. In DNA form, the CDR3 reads TGTGCCAGCAGCCTTCTCGACAGGGACAACACTGAAGCTTTCTTT. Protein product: CASSLLDRDNTEAFF.

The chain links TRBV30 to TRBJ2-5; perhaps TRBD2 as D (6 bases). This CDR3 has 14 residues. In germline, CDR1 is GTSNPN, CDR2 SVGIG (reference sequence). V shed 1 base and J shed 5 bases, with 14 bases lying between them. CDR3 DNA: TGTGCCTGGAGTGCACCTAGCGTATCGGAGACCCAGTACTTC. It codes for CAWSAPSVSETQYF.

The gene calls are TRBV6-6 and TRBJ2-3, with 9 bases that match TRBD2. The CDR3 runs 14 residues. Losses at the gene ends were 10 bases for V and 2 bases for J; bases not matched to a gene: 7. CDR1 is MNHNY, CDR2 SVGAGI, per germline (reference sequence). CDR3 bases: TGTGCCACTTCGCGGGGGGGGGCCACAGATACGCAGTATTTT. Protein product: CATSRGGATDTQYF.

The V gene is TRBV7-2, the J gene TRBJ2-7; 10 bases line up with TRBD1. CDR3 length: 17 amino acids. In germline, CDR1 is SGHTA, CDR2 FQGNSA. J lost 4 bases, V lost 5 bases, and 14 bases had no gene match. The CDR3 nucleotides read TGTGCCAGCAGCGTCGGACAGGGGGGCCCCCGTTTGTACGAGCAGTACTTC. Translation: CASSVGQGGPRLYEQYF.

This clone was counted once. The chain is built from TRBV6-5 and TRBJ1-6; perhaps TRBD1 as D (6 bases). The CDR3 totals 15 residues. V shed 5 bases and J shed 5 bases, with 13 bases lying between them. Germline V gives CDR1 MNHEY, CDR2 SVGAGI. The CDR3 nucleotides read TGTGCCAGCAGTCTCACAGGGCCCGATAATTCACCCCTCCACTTT. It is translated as CASSLTGPDNSPLHF.

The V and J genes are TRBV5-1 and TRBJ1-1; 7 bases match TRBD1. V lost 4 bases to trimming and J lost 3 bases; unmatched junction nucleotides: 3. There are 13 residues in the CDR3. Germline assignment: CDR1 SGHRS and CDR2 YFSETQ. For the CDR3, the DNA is TGCGCCAGCAGCCGTCAGGGGGACACTGAAGCTTTCTTT. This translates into CASSRQGDTEAFF.

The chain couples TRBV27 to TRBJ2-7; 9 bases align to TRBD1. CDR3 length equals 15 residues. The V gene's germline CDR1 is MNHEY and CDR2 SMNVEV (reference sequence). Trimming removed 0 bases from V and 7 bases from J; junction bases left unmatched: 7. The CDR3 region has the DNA TGTGCCAGCAGTTTATCGGGGACAGGGCTTGGGGAGCAGTACTTC. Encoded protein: CASSLSGTGLGEQYF.